This T cell receptor beta chain appears in the sequencing data of a study of regulatory T cells in long-lasting Graves disease. Study details: Persistent cases took antithyroid drugs over 5 years and stayed TSH receptor antibody positive.

Study-level findings and limits: No thyroid tissue was studied; the work used peripheral blood only. Persistent patients had a count of shared public clonotypes (approximately 3,000) that exceeded that of new patients (almost 1,000).

Sequencing libraries for TCR beta were prepared with iRepertoire HTBI primers and Arm-PCR of CDR3 regions. TCRdb used MiXCR to reprocess the multiplex PCR reads, holding one entry per CDR3 protein. The sample yields about 660,000 distinct CDR3 sequences, 25% to 30% seen once. This clonotype was seen many times. The antigen remains unidentified. The time point was: persistent/refractory GD, antithyroid drugs over 5 years with positive TRAb. Isolated PBMC RNA provided the starting material for the TCR library. Each patient gave 7.5 to 9 milliliters of EDTA-anticoagulated peripheral blood. The receptor's source is a female donor with Graves disease. The sequencing here drew on peripheral blood mononuclear cells (PBMCs), taken when the disease was refractory, from a patient treated with antithyroid drugs.

CDR3 nucleotides: TGTGCCAGCAGTGAAGGACAGCTTGAAGCTTTCTTT. It codes for CASSEGQLEAFF. The chain links TRBV2 to TRBJ1-1; D is possibly TRBD1 (5 bases). The CDR3 has 12 amino acids. Trimming took 1 base from V and 7 from J, leaving 7 bases between them. The germline V gene encodes CDR1 SNHLY and CDR2 FYNNEI.